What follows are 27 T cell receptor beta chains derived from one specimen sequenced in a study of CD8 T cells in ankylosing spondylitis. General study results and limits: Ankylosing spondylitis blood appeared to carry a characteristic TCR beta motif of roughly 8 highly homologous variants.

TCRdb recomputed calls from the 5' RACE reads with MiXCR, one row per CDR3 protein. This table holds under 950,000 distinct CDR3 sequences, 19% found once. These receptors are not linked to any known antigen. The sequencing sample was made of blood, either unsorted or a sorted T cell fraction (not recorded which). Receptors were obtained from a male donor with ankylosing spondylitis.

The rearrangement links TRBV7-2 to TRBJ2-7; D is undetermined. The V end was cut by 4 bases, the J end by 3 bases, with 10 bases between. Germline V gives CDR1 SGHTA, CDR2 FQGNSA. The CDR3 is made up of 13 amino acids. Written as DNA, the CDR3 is TGTGCCAGCAGCTCGGACCAAAACTACGAGCAGTACTTC. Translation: CASSSDQNYEQYF.

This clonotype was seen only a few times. The CDR3 sequence: CASSFWGGGYTF. CDR3 coding DNA: TGTGCCAGCAGTTTTTGGGGCGGCGGCTACACCTTC. This chain connects TRBV27 to TRBJ1-2; D is perhaps TRBD1 (5 bases). V lost 3 bases to trimming and J lost 8 bases, with 10 bases between them. The CDR3 is 12 amino acids. The germline V gene has CDR1 MNHEY and CDR2 SMNVEV (reference sequence).

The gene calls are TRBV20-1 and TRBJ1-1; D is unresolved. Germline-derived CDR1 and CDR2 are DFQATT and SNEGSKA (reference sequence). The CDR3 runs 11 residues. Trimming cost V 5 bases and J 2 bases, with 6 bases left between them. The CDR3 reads CSARFNTEAFF. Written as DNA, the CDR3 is TGCAGTGCTCGGTTTAACACTGAAGCTTTCTTT.

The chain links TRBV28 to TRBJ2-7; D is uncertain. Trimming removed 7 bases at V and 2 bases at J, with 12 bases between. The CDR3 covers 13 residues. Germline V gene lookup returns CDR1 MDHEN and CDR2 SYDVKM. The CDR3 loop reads CASTPTVPYEQYF. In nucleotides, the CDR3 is TGTGCCAGCACCCCGACTGTACCCTACGAGCAGTACTTC.

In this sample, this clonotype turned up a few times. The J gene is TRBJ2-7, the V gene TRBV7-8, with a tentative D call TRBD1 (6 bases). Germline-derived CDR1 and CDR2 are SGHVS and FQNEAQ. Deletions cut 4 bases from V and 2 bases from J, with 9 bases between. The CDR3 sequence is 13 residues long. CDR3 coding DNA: TGTGCCAGCAGCTACCCAGGGGCCTACGAGCAGTACTTC. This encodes CASSYPGAYEQYF.

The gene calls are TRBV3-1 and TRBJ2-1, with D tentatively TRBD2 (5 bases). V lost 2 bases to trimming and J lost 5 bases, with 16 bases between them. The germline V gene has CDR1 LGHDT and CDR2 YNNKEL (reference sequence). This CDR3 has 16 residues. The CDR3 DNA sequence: TGTGCCAGCAGCCAACCGGACTCCCCCCGAAACAATGAGCAGTTCTTC. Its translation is CASSQPDSPRNNEQFF.

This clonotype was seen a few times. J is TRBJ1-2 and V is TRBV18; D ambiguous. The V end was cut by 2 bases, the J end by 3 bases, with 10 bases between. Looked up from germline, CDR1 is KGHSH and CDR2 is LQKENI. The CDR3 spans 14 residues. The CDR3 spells CASSPIGPYYGYTF. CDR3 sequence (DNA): TGTGCCAGCTCACCAATCGGGCCCTACTATGGCTACACCTTC.

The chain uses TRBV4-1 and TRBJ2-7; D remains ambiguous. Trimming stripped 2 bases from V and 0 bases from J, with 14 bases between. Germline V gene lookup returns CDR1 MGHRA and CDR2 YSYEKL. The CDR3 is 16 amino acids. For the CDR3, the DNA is TGCGCCAGCAGCCAAACTCCTAGGGTCTACTCCTACGAGCAGTACTTC. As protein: CASSQTPRVYSYEQYF.

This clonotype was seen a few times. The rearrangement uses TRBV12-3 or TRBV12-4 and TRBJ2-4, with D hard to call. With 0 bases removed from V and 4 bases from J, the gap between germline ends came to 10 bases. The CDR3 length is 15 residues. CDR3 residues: CASSLAPGTKNIQYF. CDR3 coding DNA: TGTGCCAGCAGTTTAGCCCCAGGTACAAAAAACATTCAGTACTTC.

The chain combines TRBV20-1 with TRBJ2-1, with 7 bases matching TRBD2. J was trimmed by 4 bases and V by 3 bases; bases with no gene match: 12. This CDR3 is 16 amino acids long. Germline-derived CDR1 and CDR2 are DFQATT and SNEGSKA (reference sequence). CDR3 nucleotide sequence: TGCAGTGCTAGTAGTAGGGCGGGAGCGGTGTACAATGAGCAGTTCTTC. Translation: CSASSRAGAVYNEQFF.

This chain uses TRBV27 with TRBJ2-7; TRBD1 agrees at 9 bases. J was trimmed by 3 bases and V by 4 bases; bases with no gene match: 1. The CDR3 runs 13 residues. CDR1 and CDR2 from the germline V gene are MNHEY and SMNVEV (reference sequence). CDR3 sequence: CASSWTGDYEQYF. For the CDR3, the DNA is TGTGCCAGCAGTTGGACAGGGGACTACGAGCAGTACTTC.

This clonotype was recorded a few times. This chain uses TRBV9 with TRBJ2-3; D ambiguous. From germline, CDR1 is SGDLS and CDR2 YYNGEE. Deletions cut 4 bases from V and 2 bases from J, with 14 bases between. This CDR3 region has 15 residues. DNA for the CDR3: TGTGCCAGCAGCTCGCAGGACCACTACACAGATACGCAGTATTTT. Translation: CASSSQDHYTDTQYF.

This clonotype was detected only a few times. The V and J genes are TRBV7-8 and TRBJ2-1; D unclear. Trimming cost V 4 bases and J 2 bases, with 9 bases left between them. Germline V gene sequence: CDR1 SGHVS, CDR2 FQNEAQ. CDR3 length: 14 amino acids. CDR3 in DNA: TGTGCCAGCAGCTCCCAGGCCCCCTACAATGAGCAGTTCTTC. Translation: CASSSQAPYNEQFF.

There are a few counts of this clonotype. CDR3 amino acids: CASSRGTINTEAFF. For the CDR3, the DNA is TGTGCCAGCAGCCGAGGGACCATCAACACTGAAGCTTTCTTT. This rearrangement joins TRBV7-2 to TRBJ1-1; D is possibly TRBD1 (5 bases). The CDR3 covers 14 residues. The ends were cut back, 5 bases at V and 2 bases at J, with 12 bases in the middle. CDR1 and CDR2 (germline): SGHTA, FQGNSA.

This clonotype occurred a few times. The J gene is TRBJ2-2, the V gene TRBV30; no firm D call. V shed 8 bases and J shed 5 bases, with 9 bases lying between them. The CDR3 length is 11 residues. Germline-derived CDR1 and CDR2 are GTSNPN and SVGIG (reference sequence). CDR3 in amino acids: CAHDGTGELFF. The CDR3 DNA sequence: TGTGCCCACGATGGAACCGGGGAGCTGTTTTTT.

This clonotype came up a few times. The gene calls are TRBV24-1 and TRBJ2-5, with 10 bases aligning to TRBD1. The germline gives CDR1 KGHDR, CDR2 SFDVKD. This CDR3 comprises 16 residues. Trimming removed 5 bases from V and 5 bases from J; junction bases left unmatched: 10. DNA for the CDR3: TGTGCCACCAGTGGACCGGGACAGGGGTTCCGGGAGACCCAGTACTTC. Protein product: CATSGPGQGFRETQYF.

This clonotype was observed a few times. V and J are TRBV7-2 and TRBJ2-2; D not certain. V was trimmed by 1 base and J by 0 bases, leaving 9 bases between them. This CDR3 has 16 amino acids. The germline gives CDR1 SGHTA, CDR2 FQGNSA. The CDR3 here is CASSLGFSPNTGELFF. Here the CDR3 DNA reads TGTGCCAGCAGCTTAGGATTCAGTCCGAACACCGGGGAGCTGTTTTTT.

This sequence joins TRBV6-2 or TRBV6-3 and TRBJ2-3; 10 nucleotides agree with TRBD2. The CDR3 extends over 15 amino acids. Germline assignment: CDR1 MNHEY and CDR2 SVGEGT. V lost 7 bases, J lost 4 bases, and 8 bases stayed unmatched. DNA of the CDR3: TGTGCCAGCACTTCCGGGACTAGCGTCGCAGATACGCAGTATTTT. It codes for CASTSGTSVADTQYF.

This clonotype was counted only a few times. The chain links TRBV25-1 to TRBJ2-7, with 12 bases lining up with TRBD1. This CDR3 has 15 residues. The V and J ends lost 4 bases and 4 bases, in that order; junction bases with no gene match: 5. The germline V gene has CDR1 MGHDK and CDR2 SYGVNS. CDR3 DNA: TGTGCCAGCAGTGCCCCGGGACAGGGGGCTTACGAGCAGTACTTC. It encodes CASSAPGQGAYEQYF.

CDR3 in DNA: TGCGCCAGCAGGCTACAGGGGGCTTTGGTGGGTGAAGCTTTCTTT. The encoded protein is CASRLQGALVGEAFF. V usage is TRBV5-1 and J usage is TRBJ1-1; TRBD1 agrees at 9 bases. Looked up from germline, CDR1 is SGHRS and CDR2 is YFSETQ. Trimming cost V 5 bases and J 7 bases; bases outside gene matches: 12. The CDR3 totals 15 residues.

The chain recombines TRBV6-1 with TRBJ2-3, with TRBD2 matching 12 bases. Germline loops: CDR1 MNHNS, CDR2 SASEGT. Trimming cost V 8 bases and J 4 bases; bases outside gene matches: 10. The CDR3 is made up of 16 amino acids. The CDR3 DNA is TGTGCCAGCCTCCTACGGACTAGCGGGGACCCAGATACGCAGTATTTT. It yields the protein CASLLRTSGDPDTQYF.

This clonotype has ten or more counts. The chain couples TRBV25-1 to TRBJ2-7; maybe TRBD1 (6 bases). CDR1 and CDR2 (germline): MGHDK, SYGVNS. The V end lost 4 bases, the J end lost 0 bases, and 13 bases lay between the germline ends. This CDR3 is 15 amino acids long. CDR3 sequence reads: CASSALGDNSYEQYF. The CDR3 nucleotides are TGTGCCAGCAGTGCCTTGGGGGACAACTCCTACGAGCAGTACTTC.

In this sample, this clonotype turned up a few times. This CDR3 reads CASNHLAGAYNEQFF. The CDR3 DNA is TGTGCCAGCAACCACCTAGCGGGTGCTTACAATGAGCAGTTCTTC. The gene calls are TRBV25-1 and TRBJ2-1, with TRBD2 matching over 8 bases. Germline V lookup: CDR1 MGHDK, CDR2 SYGVNS. The CDR3 sequence is 15 residues long. V shed 7 bases, J shed 4 bases, and the junction held 9 bases outside the gene matches.

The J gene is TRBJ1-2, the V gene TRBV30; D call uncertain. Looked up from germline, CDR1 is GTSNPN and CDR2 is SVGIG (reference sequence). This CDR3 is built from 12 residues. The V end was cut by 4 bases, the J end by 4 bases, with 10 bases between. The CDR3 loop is CAWTGNLYGYTF. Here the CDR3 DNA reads TGTGCCTGGACCGGGAACCTCTATGGCTACACCTTC.

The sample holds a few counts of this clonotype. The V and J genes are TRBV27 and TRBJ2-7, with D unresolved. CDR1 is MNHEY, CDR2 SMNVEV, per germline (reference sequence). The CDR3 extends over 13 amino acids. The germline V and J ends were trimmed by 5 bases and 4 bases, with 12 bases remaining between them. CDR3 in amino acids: CASSPHNLYEQYF. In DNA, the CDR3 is TGTGCCAGCAGTCCACACAACCTTTACGAGCAGTACTTC.

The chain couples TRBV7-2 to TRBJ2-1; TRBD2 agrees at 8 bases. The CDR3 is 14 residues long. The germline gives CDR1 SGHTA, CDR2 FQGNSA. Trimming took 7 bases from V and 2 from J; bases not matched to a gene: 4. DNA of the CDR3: TGTGCCAGCAACCCCGGGGGGGCCTACAATGAGCAGTTCTTC. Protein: CASNPGGAYNEQFF. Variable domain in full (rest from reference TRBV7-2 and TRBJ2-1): GAGVSQSPSNKVTEKGKDVELRCDPISGHTALYWYRQSLGQGLEFLIYFQGNSAPDKSGLPSDRFSAERTGGSVSTLTIQRTQQEDSAVYLCASNPGGAYNEQFFGPGTRLTVL.

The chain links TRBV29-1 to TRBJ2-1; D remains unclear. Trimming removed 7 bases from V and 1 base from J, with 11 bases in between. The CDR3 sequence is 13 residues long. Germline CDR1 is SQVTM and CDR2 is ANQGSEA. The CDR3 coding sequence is TGCAGCGGAGGAGTGGGGTCCTACAATGAGCAGTTCTTC. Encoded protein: CSGGVGSYNEQFF.